The clone carrying this T cell receptor (beta chain) was counted between two and nine times. The antigen is not known. The CDR3 covers 16 residues. Germline V gene sequence: CDR1 MNHNS, CDR2 SASEGT. The V end lost 4 bases, the J end lost 0 bases, and 15 bases lay between the germline ends. This record belongs to a study of identical twins. Healthy Caucasian donors formed the entire cohort. Unique molecular identifiers were in the cDNA, with template-switch universal primer binding. TCRdb called the 5' RACE reads again in MiXCR, with one record for every CDR3 protein. The sample includes 300,000 to 400,000 distinct CDR3 sequences, roughly 9% seen only once; the top ten take 8% to 10%. The study's findings and limits: Sequences that were beta out-of-frame showed weaker excess twin sharing. Insertion counts were lower in abundant cord blood beta clonotypes, a trend that memory repertoires did not show.

The chain employs TRBV6-1 and TRBJ1-1; weak D call: TRBD1 (5 bases). The sequenced sample was naive T cells sorted from blood. This TCR was recovered from a woman aged 50 to 65 in good health. CDR3 protein: CASSVRPDKLNTEAFF. CDR3 bases: TGTGCCAGCAGTGTTAGGCCGGACAAACTGAACACTGAAGCTTTCTTT.